These 4 T cell receptor beta chains were sequenced from one sample in a study of T cell repertoires in cytomegalovirus infection. Their antigens are not known. TCRdb itself ran the reads through MiXCR, one entry per CDR3 protein. The sample contains some 150,000 distinct CDR3 sequences, 25% to 35% of which appear only once. Sequenced material: CD8+ T cells from cultured PBMCs, taken from culture after CMV antigen stimulation. The receptors shown here come from a human donor in good health (CMV status not recorded). Some clones in this sample may be carry-over from other donors' samples.

Points on this clonotype: A much more abundant neighbour one base away suggests this may be a read error. The chain uses TRBV29-1 and TRBJ2-2; TRBD1 agrees at 9 bases. After removal of 7 bases from V and 3 bases from J, the junction contained 3 bases not matched to a gene. This CDR3 is built from 13 residues. Germline lookup yields CDR1 SQVTM and CDR2 ANQGSEA. CDR3 bases: TGCAGCGGGGACAGGGCCGACACCGGGGAGCTGTTTTTT. This codes for CSGDRADTGELFF.

This clonotype was counted a few times. The V call is TRBV7-9, the J call TRBJ1-2; 7 positions agree with TRBD1. The CDR3 covers 15 residues. V lost 4 bases, J lost 7 bases, and 12 bases stayed unmatched. Germline CDR1 is SEHNR and CDR2 is FQNEAQ (reference sequence). The DNA for the CDR3 is TGTGCCAGCAGCTCCCCTAAGCAGGGGGGGATTGGCTACACCTTC. As protein: CASSSPKQGGIGYTF.

This clonotype has a handful of counts. For the CDR3, the DNA is TGTGCCAGCAAGGGGATCGGCGAGACCCAGTACTTC. Its protein is CASKGIGETQYF. The chain couples TRBV11-2 to TRBJ2-5; perhaps TRBD1 as D (5 bases). This CDR3 comprises 12 residues. V was cut by 7 bases and J by 5 bases, with 11 bases left in between. CDR1 is SGHAT, CDR2 FQNNGV, per germline.

The J gene is TRBJ1-2, the V gene TRBV6-6; possible D gene TRBD1, 5 bases. The CDR3 totals 12 residues. V dropped 2 bases and J dropped 6 bases, with 7 bases sitting between them. Germline CDR1 is MNHNY and CDR2 is SVGAGI (reference sequence). CDR3 amino acids: CASSYGGNGYTF. CDR3 nucleotides: TGTGCCAGCAGTTACGGGGGGAATGGCTACACCTTC.